One and the same sample provided the 9 T cell receptor beta chains below, sequenced in a study of tissue T cells after allogeneic stem cell transplantation. The data were produced by immunoSEQ multiplex PCR, yet TCRdb's version contains in-frame clones alone and is incomplete. The sample holds some 47,000 clones, around 72% seen once. The specimen sequenced was sorted cells pooled from one or two spleens. The receptors were sampled from a pool of C57BL/6 mice in good health.

This clone appeared a single time. Mouse names are used for the genes. Read coverage stops 1 residue before the CDR3 terminus; the germline J gene supplies the remainder. At the DNA level, this CDR3 is encoded by other sequences in the same sample as well. The gene calls are TRBV20 and TRBJ1-4; D unresolved. The V gene lost 0 bases and the J gene lost 1 base, with 3 bases spanning the gap. Germline values: CDR1 GFQATS, CDR2 STVNSAI. The CDR3 consists of 13 residues. CDR3 bases read: TGTGGTGCTAGGGACAGTTCCAACGAAAGATTATTT. It specifies CGARDSSNERLF. The full CDR3 protein reads CGARDSSNERLFF.

This clone was found once. The germline and genes are mouse ones. The CDR3 is cut off 1 residue early in the read; its end comes from the germline J gene. J is TRBJ2-1 and V is TRBV29, with D uncertain. Germline V gene data show CDR1 as MSHET and CDR2 as SYDVDS. Trimming stripped 6 bases from V and 1 base from J, with 7 bases between. The CDR3 runs 13 residues. The CDR3 DNA, read in part, is TGTGCTAGCAGCCGACAAAACTATGCTGAGCAGTTC. Residues: CASSRQNYAEQF. The CDR3 in its entirety is CASSRQNYAEQFF.

About this clone: Here the gene names and germline are mouse. The CDR3 end falls 1 residue outside the read, so it is completed with the germline J gene. The chain uses TRBV13-2 and TRBJ1-2, with D maybe TRBD1 (6 bases). This CDR3 is 13 amino acids long. The germline V gene has CDR1 NNHNN and CDR2 SYGAGS (reference sequence). V lost 5 bases and J 0 bases, leaving 8 bases between the germline ends. Partial CDR3 DNA: TGTGCCAGCGGGGGGGCTGCAAACTCCGACTACACC. As protein: CASGGAANSDYT. The entire CDR3 protein is CASGGAANSDYTF.

A word on this clone: Genes and germline are mouse. The missing CDR3 end, 1 residue past where the read stops, is filled in from the germline J gene. V usage is TRBV16 and J usage is TRBJ1-1; D is perhaps TRBD1 (5 bases). This CDR3 comprises 12 residues. Germline assignment: CDR1 SGHSA and CDR2 FRNQAP. V gave up 1 base and J gave up 5 bases, with 5 bases separating them. The CDR3 bases that were read are TGTGCAAGCAGCTTAGGACAGACAGAAGTCTTC. It specifies CASSLGQTEVF. In full, the CDR3 reads CASSLGQTEVFF.

With respect to this clone: Gene names are the mouse ones. From the germline J gene comes the end of the CDR3, since the read stops 1 residue before it. This rearrangement joins TRBV13-1 to TRBJ1-2; 10 nucleotides align to TRBD1. From germline, CDR1 is NSHNY and CDR2 SYGAGN. The CDR3 spans 15 residues. The V and J ends lost 5 bases and 4 bases, in that order; junction bases with no gene match: 8. The CDR3 protein is CASSAGTGETSDYTF. Incomplete CDR3 DNA: TGTGCCAGCAGCGCCGGGACAGGGGAGACCTCCGACTACACC.

The table lists this clone with a few counts. Each gene name is a mouse one. The CDR3 end is not reached by the read, which stops 1 residue before it; the germline J gene fills it in. The chain couples TRBV3 to TRBJ1-4; D may be TRBD1 (6 bases). Germline V gene sequence: CDR1 SNHLY, CDR2 FYNGKV (reference sequence). The CDR3 runs 13 residues. Trimming stripped 3 bases from V and 5 bases from J, with 7 bases between. CDR3: CASSFGQNERLFF. The CDR3 DNA, read in part, is TGTGCCAGCAGCTTCGGACAGAACGAAAGATTATTT.

In the case of this clone: The listed genes are named as in mouse. The read ends 1 residue shy of where the CDR3 ends; the end is completed using the germline J gene. The chain couples TRBV1 to TRBJ2-2, with unresolved D. Germline V gene data show CDR1 as NSQYPW and CDR2 as LRSPGD (reference sequence). V lost 0 bases and J 4 bases, leaving 3 bases between the germline ends. The CDR3 has 13 amino acids. The CDR3: CTCSADSTGQLYF. The part of the CDR3 DNA that was read is TGCACCTGCAGTGCAGATAGCACCGGGCAGCTCTAC.

Points on this clone: Mouse gene names apply. Read coverage stops 1 residue before the CDR3 terminus; the germline J gene supplies the remainder. This sequence joins TRBV3 and TRBJ2-4, with 8 bases aligning to TRBD2. CDR3 length equals 15 residues. Germline V gene data show CDR1 as SNHLY and CDR2 as FYNGKV (reference sequence). With 4 bases clipped from V and 0 bases from J, the junction kept 3 bases outside the gene matches. The sequenced CDR3 bases are TGTGCCAGCAGCTCGGGACTGGCTAGTCAAAACACCTTGTAC. Translation: CASSSGLASQNTLY. The CDR3 as a whole reads CASSSGLASQNTLYF. The complete variable domain, with remaining parts taken from reference TRBV3 and TRBJ2-4, reads GPKVLQIPSHQIIDMGQMVTLNCDPVSNHLYFYWYKQILGQQMEFLVNFYNGKVMEKSKLFKDQFSVERPDGSYFTLKIQPTALEDSAVYFCASSSGLASQNTLYFGAGTRLSVL.

This clone was recorded once. Gene names are mouse gene names. Sequencing ends 1 residue short of the CDR3 end; the germline J gene provides the rest. The V call is TRBV31, the J call TRBJ2-2, with TRBD2 matching 7 bases. After removal of 0 bases from V and 0 bases from J, the junction contained 4 bases not matched to a gene. The CDR3 is made up of 16 amino acids. CDR1 and CDR2 from the germline V gene are GKSSPN and SITVG. CDR3 DNA, as far as it was read: TGTGCCTGGAGTCTATTGACTGGGTCAAACACCGGGCAGCTCTAC. Its translation is CAWSLLTGSNTGQLY. The full CDR3 is CAWSLLTGSNTGQLYF.